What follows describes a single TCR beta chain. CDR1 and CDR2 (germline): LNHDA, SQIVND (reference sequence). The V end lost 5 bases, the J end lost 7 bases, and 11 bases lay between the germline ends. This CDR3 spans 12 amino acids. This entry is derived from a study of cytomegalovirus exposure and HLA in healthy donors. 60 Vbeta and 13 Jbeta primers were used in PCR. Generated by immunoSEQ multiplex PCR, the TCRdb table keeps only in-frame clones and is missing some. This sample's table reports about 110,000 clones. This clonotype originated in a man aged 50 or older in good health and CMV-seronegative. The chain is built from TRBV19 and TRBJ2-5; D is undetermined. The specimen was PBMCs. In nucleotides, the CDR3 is TGTGCCAGTAGTGAAAATTCGGGGACCCAGTACTTC. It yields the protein CASSENSGTQYF. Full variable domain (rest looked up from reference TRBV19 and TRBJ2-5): DGGITQSPKYLFRKEGQNVTLSCEQNLNHDAMYWYRQDPGQGLRLIYYSQIVNDFQKGDIAEGYSVSREKKESFPLTVTSAQKNPTAFYLCASSENSGTQYFGPGTRLLVL.